This T cell receptor beta chain is drawn from a study of early T cells in non-severe SARS-CoV-2 infection. This clonotype was recorded at least ten times. Deletions cut 8 bases from V and 3 bases from J, with 13 bases between. This CDR3 is built from 13 residues. One entry per CDR3 protein, called by TCRdb with MiXCR from the 5' RACE reads. In the table there are tens of thousands of distinct CDR3 sequences, about 10% of which are singletons. The material was whole blood, obtained at baseline. The J gene is TRBJ2-5, the V gene TRBV12-3 or TRBV12-4; D is possibly TRBD2 (6 bases). The TCR originated in an adult who was a healthcare worker with PCR-confirmed SARS-CoV-2 infection or an uninfected control (not recorded which). The CDR3 DNA follows: TGTGCCAGCTCCCTATGGGGGGAAGAGACCCAGTACTTC. This encodes CASSLWGEETQYF.